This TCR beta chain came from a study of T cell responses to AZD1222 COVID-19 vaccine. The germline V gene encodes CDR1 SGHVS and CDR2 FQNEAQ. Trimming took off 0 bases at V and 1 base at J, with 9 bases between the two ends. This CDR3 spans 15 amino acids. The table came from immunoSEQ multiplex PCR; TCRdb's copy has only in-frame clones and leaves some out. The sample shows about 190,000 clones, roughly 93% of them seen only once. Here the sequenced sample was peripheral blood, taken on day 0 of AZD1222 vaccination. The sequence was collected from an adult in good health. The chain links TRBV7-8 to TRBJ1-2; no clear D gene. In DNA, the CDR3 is TGTGCCAGCAGCTTAGCCGTGGGCGTTAACTATGGCTACACCTTC. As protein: CASSLAVGVNYGYTF.